The entry that follows covers one T cell receptor (beta chain) sequence. The target antigen is unknown. This specimen belongs to a study of T cell responses to AZD1222 COVID-19 vaccine. The table came from immunoSEQ multiplex PCR; TCRdb's copy has only in-frame clones and leaves some out. Seen here are 210,000 or so clones, about 94% observed once, and the top ten hold roughly 1.8%. The V gene lost 4 bases and the J gene lost 8 bases, with 17 bases spanning the gap. The CDR3 covers 14 residues. Germline values: CDR1 LGHDT, CDR2 YNNKEL (reference sequence). Study results and limitations: Baseline serostatus was positive in only six AZD1222 recipients.

The chain carries TRBV3-1 (or the pseudogene TRBV3-2) and TRBJ1-2; TRBD1 might be the D (5 bases). This receptor was identified in an adult who received the MenACWY meningococcal vaccine as a control. Sample: peripheral blood, taken 28 days after the second dose of the MenACWY control vaccine. The CDR3 region is CASSLPGLGGGYTF. CDR3 DNA sequence: TGTGCCAGCAGCCTCCCAGGGCTGGGGGGAGGCTACACCTTC.